This T cell receptor (beta chain) was profiled in a study of blood T cell repertoires in COVID-19. For the study at large: T cells, B-cell-depleted T cells, or PBMCs supplied cDNA or gDNA.

Sequencing was performed with immunoSEQ multiplex PCR; in TCRdb, only in-frame clones are kept and a portion is missing. The sample yields under 150,000 clones, 84% seen once. Unmatched junction bases numbered 3, after V lost 8 bases and J lost 1 base. The CDR3 is made up of 13 amino acids. Germline V CDR1 and CDR2: MNHEY, SVGAGI. Material: peripheral blood. The receptor's source is a man aged 60 to 75 with acute or convalescent COVID-19. The J gene is TRBJ1-1, the V gene TRBV6-5; 8 bases align to TRBD1. In nucleotides, the CDR3 is TGTGCCAGCCAGGGGGCCGGGAACACTGAAGCTTTCTTT. Amino acids: CASQGAGNTEAFF.